Sequencing of this T cell receptor beta chain was carried out in a study of cytomegalovirus exposure and HLA in healthy donors. Study results and caveats: An apparent linkage of common viral pathogens to several of the most significant clusters emerged in a later analysis. The listing of approximately 160 TCR beta chains classed them as cytomegalovirus-associated. TCR beta chain V- and J-gene trimming was linked, in a later analysis, to a missense variant in DCLRE1C.

These donors, healthy bone marrow donors, were studied. Remarks on this clone: Its antigen is unknown.

This CDR3 has 15 residues. V lost 1 base, J lost 0 bases, and 7 bases lay in between. Germline V gives CDR1 SEHNR, CDR2 FQNEAQ (reference sequence). The PCR contained 60 Vbeta and 13 Jbeta primers. Here immunoSEQ multiplex PCR was the method, and the copy in TCRdb shows in-frame clones only, minus some. This table has 150,000 to 200,000 clones, about 78% appearing once. The chain recombines TRBV7-9 with TRBJ1-3; maybe TRBD1 (6 bases). The sample comprised PBMCs. This TCR was sampled from a man in his sixties in good health and CMV-seronegative. CDR3 coding DNA: TGTGCCAGCAGCTTAGGGGACAACTCTGGAAACACCATATATTTT. This codes for CASSLGDNSGNTIYF.